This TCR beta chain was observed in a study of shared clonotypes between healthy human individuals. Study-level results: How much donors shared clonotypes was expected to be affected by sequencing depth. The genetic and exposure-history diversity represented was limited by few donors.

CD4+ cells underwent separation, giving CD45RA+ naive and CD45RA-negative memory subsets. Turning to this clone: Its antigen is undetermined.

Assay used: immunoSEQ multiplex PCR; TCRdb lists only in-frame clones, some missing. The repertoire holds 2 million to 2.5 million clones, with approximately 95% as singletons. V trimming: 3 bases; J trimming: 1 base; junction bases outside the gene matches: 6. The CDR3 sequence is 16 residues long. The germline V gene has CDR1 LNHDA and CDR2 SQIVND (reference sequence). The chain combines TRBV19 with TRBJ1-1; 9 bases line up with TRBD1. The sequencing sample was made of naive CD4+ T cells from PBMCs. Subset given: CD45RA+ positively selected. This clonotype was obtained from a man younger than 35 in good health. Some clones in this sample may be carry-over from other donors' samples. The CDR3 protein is CASSMGTGIGNTEAFF. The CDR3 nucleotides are TGTGCCAGTAGTATGGGGACAGGGATCGGGAACACTGAAGCTTTCTTT.